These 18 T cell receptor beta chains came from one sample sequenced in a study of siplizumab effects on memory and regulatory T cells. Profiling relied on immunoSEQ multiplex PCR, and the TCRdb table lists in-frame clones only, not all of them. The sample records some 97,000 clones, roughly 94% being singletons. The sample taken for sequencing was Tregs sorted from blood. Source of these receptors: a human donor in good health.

This CDR3 is CASSRGTSGWSSYNEQFF. DNA for the CDR3: TGTGCCAGTAGTCGGGGGACTAGCGGATGGAGCTCCTACAATGAGCAGTTCTTC. The chain employs TRBV19 and TRBJ2-1, with 11 positions matching TRBD2. The length of the CDR3 is 18 residues. In germline, CDR1 is LNHDA, CDR2 SQIVND (reference sequence). V shed 5 bases and J 0 bases; nucleotides not matched to a gene: 9.

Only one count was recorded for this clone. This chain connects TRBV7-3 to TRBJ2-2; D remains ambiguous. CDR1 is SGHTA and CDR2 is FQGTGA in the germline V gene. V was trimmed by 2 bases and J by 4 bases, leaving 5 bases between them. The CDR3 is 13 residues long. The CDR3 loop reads CASSLSGTGELFF. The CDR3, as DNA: TGTGCCAGCAGCTTATCCGGCACCGGGGAGCTGTTTTTT.

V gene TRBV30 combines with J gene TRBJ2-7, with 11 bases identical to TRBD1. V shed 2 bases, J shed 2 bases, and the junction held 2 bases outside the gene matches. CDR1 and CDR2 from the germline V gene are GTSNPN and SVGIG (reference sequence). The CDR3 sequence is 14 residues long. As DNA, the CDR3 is TGTGCCTGGAGTCCGGGACAGGGGGCCTACGAGCAGTACTTC. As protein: CAWSPGQGAYEQYF.

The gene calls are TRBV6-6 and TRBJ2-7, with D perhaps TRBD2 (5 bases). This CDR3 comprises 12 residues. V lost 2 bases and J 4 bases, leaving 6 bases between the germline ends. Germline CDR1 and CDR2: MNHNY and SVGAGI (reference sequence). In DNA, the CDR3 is TGTGCCAGCAGTTACCGGGGATACGAGCAGTACTTC. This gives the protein CASSYRGYEQYF.

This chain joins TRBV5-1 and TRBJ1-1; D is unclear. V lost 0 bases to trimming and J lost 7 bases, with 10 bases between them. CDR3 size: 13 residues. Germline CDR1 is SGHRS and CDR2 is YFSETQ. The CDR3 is CASSLVGRFEAFF. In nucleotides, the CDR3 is TGCGCCAGCAGCTTGGTGGGGAGATTTGAAGCTTTCTTT.

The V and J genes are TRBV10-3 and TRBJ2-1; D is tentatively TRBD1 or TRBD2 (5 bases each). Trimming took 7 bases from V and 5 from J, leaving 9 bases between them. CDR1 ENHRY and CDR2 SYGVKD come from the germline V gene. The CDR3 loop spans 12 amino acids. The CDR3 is CAINGDDNEQFF. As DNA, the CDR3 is TGTGCCATCAACGGGGACGACAATGAGCAGTTCTTC.

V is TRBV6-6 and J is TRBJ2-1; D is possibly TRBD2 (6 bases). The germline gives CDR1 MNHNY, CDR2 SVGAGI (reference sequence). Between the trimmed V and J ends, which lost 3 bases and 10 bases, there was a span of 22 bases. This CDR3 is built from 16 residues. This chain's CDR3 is CASSYSVAARSGEQFF. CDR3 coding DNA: TGTGCCAGCAGTTATTCCGTAGCGGCAAGATCAGGGGAGCAGTTCTTC.

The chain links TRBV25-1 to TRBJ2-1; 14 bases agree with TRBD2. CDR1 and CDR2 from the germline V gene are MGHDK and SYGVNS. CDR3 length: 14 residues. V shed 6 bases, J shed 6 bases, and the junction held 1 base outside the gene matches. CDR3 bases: TGTGCCAGCAGGACTAGCGGGAGGGCCAATGAGCAGTTCTTC. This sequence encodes CASRTSGRANEQFF.

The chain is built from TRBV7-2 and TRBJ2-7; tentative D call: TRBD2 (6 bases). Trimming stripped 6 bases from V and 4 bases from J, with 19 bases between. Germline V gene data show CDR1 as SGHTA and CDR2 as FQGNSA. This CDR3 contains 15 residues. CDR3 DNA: TGTGCCAGCAGTCCCCTGGGACTGAGTGCGTACGAGCAGTACTTC. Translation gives CASSPLGLSAYEQYF.

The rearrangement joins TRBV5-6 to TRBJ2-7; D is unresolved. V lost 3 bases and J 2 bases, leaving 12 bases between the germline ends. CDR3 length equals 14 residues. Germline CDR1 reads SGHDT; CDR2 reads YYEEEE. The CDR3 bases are TGTGCCAGCAGCTCGGTAGGGCGAACCTACGAGCAGTACTTC. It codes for CASSSVGRTYEQYF.

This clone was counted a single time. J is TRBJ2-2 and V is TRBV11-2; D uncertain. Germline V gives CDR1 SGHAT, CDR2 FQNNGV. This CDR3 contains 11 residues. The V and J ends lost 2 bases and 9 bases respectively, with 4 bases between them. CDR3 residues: CASSLYRELFF. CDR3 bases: TGTGCCAGCAGCTTATACCGGGAGCTGTTTTTT.

CDR3 in amino acids: CASSYGLAGMGETQYF. The CDR3 DNA is TGCGCCAGCAGCTACGGACTAGCGGGAATGGGAGAGACCCAGTACTTC. This chain connects TRBV5-1 to TRBJ2-5; TRBD2 aligns across 12 bases. Germline V gene lookup returns CDR1 SGHRS and CDR2 YFSETQ. The V segment lost 3 bases and the J segment 4 bases; nucleotides outside the gene matches: 7. This CDR3 spans 16 amino acids.

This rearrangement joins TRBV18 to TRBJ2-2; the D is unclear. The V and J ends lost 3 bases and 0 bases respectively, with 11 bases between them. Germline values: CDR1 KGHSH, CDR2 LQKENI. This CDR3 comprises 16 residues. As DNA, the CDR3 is TGTGCCAGCTCACCCAAACGGGTTACGAACACCGGGGAGCTGTTTTTT. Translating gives CASSPKRVTNTGELFF. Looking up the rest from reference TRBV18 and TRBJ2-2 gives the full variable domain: NAGVMQNPRHLVRRRGQEARLRCSPMKGHSHVYWYRQLPEEGLKFMVYLQKENIIDESGMPKERFSAEFPKEGPSILRIQQVVRGDSAAYFCASSPKRVTNTGELFFGEGSRLTVL.

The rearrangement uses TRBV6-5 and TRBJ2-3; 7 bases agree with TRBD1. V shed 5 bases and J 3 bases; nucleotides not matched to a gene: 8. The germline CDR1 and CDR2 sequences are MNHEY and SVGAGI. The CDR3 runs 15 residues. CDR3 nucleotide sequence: TGTGCCAGCAGTAACCCGACAGGGCCGACAGATACGCAGTATTTT. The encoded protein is CASSNPTGPTDTQYF.

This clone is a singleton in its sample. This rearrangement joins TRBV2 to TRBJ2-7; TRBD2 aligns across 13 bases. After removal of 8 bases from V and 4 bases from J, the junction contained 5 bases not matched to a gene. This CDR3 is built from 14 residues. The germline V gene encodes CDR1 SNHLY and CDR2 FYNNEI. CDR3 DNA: TGTGCCAGCTCCTGGACTAGCGGGGGATACGAGCAGTACTTC. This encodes CASSWTSGGYEQYF.

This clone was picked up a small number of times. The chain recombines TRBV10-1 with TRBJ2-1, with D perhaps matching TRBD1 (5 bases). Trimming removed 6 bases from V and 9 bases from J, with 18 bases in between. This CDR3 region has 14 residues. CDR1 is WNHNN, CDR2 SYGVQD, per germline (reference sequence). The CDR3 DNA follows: TGCGCCAGCAGCCCTAGGACACGCGATGGTGAGCAGTTCTTC. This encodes CASSPRTRDGEQFF.

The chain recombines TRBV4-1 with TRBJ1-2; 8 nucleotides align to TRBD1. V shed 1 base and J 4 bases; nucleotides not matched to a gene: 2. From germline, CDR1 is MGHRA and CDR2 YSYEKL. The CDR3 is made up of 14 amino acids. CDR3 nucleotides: TGCGCCAGCAGCCAAGCCACAGGGGGCTATGGCTACACCTTC. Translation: CASSQATGGYGYTF.

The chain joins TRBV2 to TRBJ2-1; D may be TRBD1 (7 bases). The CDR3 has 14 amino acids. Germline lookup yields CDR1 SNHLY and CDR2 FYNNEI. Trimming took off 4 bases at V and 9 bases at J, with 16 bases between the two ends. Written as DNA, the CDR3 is TGTGCCAGCAGTGTGGGCAGGGGGGAAGCTGAGCAGTTCTTC. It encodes CASSVGRGEAEQFF.